The 25 T cell receptor beta chains below were found in one sample sequenced in a study of T cell changes during pregnancy in multiple sclerosis. The repertoire was sequenced with immunoSEQ multiplex PCR; TCRdb's copy has only in-frame clones and lacks some. Of fewer than 95,000 clones in the sample, 80% to 95% were seen once. Sequencing used peripheral blood, obtained in the first trimester of pregnancy. These receptors came from a female donor with multiple sclerosis, enrolled in a pregnancy study.

This clone was seen only once. The chain links TRBV2 to TRBJ2-2; TRBD2 matches at 8 bases. Germline V gives CDR1 SNHLY, CDR2 FYNNEI. The CDR3 covers 18 residues. V lost 2 bases to trimming and J lost 1 base; unmatched junction nucleotides: 9. The CDR3 here is CASSERGVAGGNTGELFF. The CDR3, as DNA: TGTGCCAGCAGTGAAAGGGGAGTGGCGGGGGGGAACACCGGGGAGCTGTTTTTT.

The rearrangement joins TRBV29-1 to TRBJ2-3; 8 bases line up with TRBD2. Germline CDR1 reads SQVTM; CDR2 reads ANQGSEA. This CDR3 contains 13 residues. The V and J ends lost 7 bases and 8 bases, in that order; junction bases with no gene match: 11. CDR3 nucleotide sequence: TGCAGCGCCCAGAGGCGGGGGGAGGGTACGCAGTATTTT. This gives the protein CSAQRRGEGTQYF.

The chain combines TRBV6-4 with TRBJ2-3; D is possibly TRBD1 (6 bases). The germline V and J ends were trimmed by 0 bases and 2 bases, with 9 bases remaining between them. The CDR3 totals 15 residues. CDR1 MRHNA and CDR2 SNTAGT come from the germline V gene. In DNA form, the CDR3 reads TGTGCCAGCAGTGACTCGAACAGGGACACAGATACGCAGTATTTT. Its protein is CASSDSNRDTDTQYF.

This chain connects TRBV7-6 to TRBJ2-7; 8 nucleotides match TRBD2. CDR1 is SGHVS and CDR2 is FNYEAQ in the germline V gene. The CDR3 covers 14 residues. V gave up 1 base and J gave up 6 bases; unmatched junction bases: 5. CDR3 region: CASSLDPREGEQYF. The CDR3 region has the DNA TGTGCCAGCAGCTTAGACCCACGGGAGGGCGAGCAGTACTTC.

The chain links TRBV5-1 to TRBJ2-6; 10 positions match TRBD1. Germline V gene sequence: CDR1 SGHRS, CDR2 YFSETQ. V dropped 2 bases and J dropped 0; count of bases not matched to a gene: 5. This CDR3 has 18 amino acids. The CDR3 reads CASSLTGQGYSGANVLTF. CDR3 coding DNA: TGCGCCAGCAGCTTAACGGGACAGGGGTACTCTGGGGCCAACGTCCTGACTTTC.

The J gene is TRBJ2-4, the V gene TRBV4-2, with TRBD1 as a possible D gene (6 bases). The CDR3 length is 14 residues. Germline loops: CDR1 LGHNA, CDR2 YNFKEQ. The V end lost 0 bases, the J end lost 5 bases, and 8 bases lay between the germline ends. The CDR3 region is CASSQDPGENIQYF. Here the CDR3 DNA reads TGTGCCAGCAGCCAAGACCCAGGGGAAAACATTCAGTACTTC.

The rearrangement uses TRBV7-2 and TRBJ2-1, with 9 bases identical to TRBD2. CDR1 and CDR2 from the germline V gene are SGHTA and FQGNSA. This CDR3 has 15 residues. After removal of 4 bases from V and 3 bases from J, the junction contained 4 bases not matched to a gene. The CDR3 DNA is TGTGCCAGCAGCTCCGCGGGGGGGGTCTACAATGAGCAGTTCTTC. Translated: CASSSAGGVYNEQFF.

The chain recombines TRBV11-1 with TRBJ2-5, with 13 bases identical to TRBD2. J lost 0 bases, V lost 5 bases, and 6 bases had no gene match. Per germline, CDR1 SGHAT and CDR2 FQDESV (reference sequence). This CDR3 is built from 17 residues. In DNA form, the CDR3 reads TGTGCCAGCAGCCAAGGGACTAGCGGGGCCCACCAAGAGACCCAGTACTTC. Translating it yields CASSQGTSGAHQETQYF.

This clone has only a few counts. The chain has TRBV13 and TRBJ2-1; 9 positions agree with TRBD1. V trimming: 7 bases; J trimming: 4 bases; junction bases outside the gene matches: 8. This CDR3 has 15 residues. Germline assignment: CDR1 PRHDT and CDR2 FYEKMQ (reference sequence). The CDR3 sequence: CASTPGGQGYNEQFF. In nucleotides, the CDR3 is TGTGCCAGCACCCCGGGGGGACAGGGTTACAATGAGCAGTTCTTC.

The CDR3 region is CASSPGLSTEAFF. The CDR3 nucleotides are TGTGCCAGCAGCCCCGGGTTGAGCACTGAAGCTTTCTTT. This chain joins TRBV7-3 and TRBJ1-1; D gene ambiguous. The CDR3 spans 13 residues. Germline V CDR1 and CDR2: SGHTA, FQGTGA. V gave up 5 bases and J gave up 4 bases, with 11 bases separating them.

This chain joins TRBV6-4 and TRBJ1-4; TRBD1 agrees at 7 bases. The length of the CDR3 is 15 residues. Trimming cost V 6 bases and J 3 bases; bases outside gene matches: 7. Germline CDR1 reads MRHNA; CDR2 reads SNTAGT. CDR3 region: CASSEGGQANEKLFF. The CDR3 coding sequence is TGTGCCAGCAGCGAAGGGGGCCAAGCTAATGAAAAACTGTTTTTT.

The chain joins TRBV6-5 to TRBJ2-1, with D perhaps matching TRBD2 (7 bases). The CDR3 has 16 amino acids. V lost 0 bases and J lost 7, with 16 bases in between. Germline assignment: CDR1 MNHEY and CDR2 SVGAGI. CDR3 in DNA: TGTGCCAGCAGTTACTCGATGGGGGGGCCGCGGAATGAGCAGTTCTTC. This sequence encodes CASSYSMGGPRNEQFF.

This clone has only one observation. CDR3 region: CASSQGQNYEQYF. CDR3 DNA sequence: TGTGCCAGCTCCCAAGGACAAAACTACGAGCAGTACTTC. The chain recombines TRBV18 with TRBJ2-7; weak D call: TRBD1 (5 bases). Trimming shortened V by 6 bases and J by 3 bases, and 12 bases separated the two germline ends. This CDR3 has 13 amino acids. The germline V gene has CDR1 KGHSH and CDR2 LQKENI. The full variable domain, in which reference TRBV18 and TRBJ2-7 provide the parts outside the CDR3, is NAGVMQNPRHLVRRRGQEARLRCSPMKGHSHVYWYRQLPEEGLKFMVYLQKENIIDESGMPKERFSAEFPKEGPSILRIQQVVRGDSAAYFCASSQGQNYEQYFGPGTRLTVT.

The rearrangement joins TRBV6-1 to TRBJ1-3; the D is unclear. V lost 6 bases, J lost 7 bases, and 13 bases lay in between. The CDR3 loop spans 13 amino acids. Germline CDR1 and CDR2: MNHNS and SASEGT. The CDR3 loop reads CASSELRGNTIYF. CDR3 in DNA: TGTGCCAGCAGCGAACTCCGCGGGAACACCATATATTTT.

Relative to its sample, this clone is medium-sized. The rearrangement joins TRBV11-2 to TRBJ2-7; D is perhaps TRBD1 (6 bases). The germline V gene has CDR1 SGHAT and CDR2 FQNNGV. V dropped 5 bases and J dropped 4 bases, with 9 bases sitting between them. The CDR3 is made up of 12 amino acids. The CDR3 loop is CASSLQGYEQYF. The CDR3 DNA reads TGTGCCAGCAGCCTACAGGGTTACGAGCAGTACTTC. Based on the CDR3 plus reference TRBV11-2 and TRBJ2-7, the full variable domain is EAGVAQSPRYKIIEKRQSVAFWCNPISGHATLYWYQQILGQGPKLLIQFQNNGVVDDSQLPKDRFSAERLKGVDSTLKIQPAKLEDSAVYLCASSLQGYEQYFGPGTRLTVT.

The rearrangement links TRBV29-1 to TRBJ1-3; D gene ambiguous. Germline CDR1 is SQVTM and CDR2 is ANQGSEA. This CDR3 comprises 13 residues. V dropped 7 bases and J dropped 2 bases, with 12 bases sitting between them. The CDR3 coding sequence is TGCAGCGCCCTAGGGAGGGCTGGAAACACCATATATTTT. Its translation is CSALGRAGNTIYF. Looking up the rest from reference TRBV29-1 and TRBJ1-3 gives the full variable domain: SAVISQKPSRDICQRGTSLTIQCQVDSQVTMMFWYRQQPGQSLTLIATANQGSEATYESGFVIDKFPISRPNLTFSTLTVSNMSPEDSSIYLCSALGRAGNTIYFGEGSWLTVV.

This rearrangement joins TRBV5-1 to TRBJ2-7; 11 positions agree with TRBD1. Germline V gene lookup returns CDR1 SGHRS and CDR2 YFSETQ. V trimming: 5 bases; J trimming: 4 bases; junction bases outside the gene matches: 2. The CDR3 sequence is 13 residues long. CDR3 sequence reads: CASRGQGDYEQYF. DNA of the CDR3: TGCGCCAGCAGGGGACAGGGGGATTACGAGCAGTACTTC.

This sequence joins TRBV9 and TRBJ2-5; 8 bases match TRBD1. This CDR3 is built from 13 residues. Trimming removed 4 bases from V and 5 bases from J; junction bases left unmatched: 4. Germline V gene lookup returns CDR1 SGDLS and CDR2 YYNGEE. The CDR3 coding sequence is TGTGCCAGCAGCATTGGACAGGGTGAGACCCAGTACTTC. Translated, it gives CASSIGQGETQYF.

This chain uses TRBV21-1 with TRBJ2-5; the table gives TRBD1 as D, unverified against the DNA. TRBV21-1 is termed a pseudogene. This CDR3 has 17 amino acids. The CDR3 here is CASIPGPGTERQETQYF. In DNA, the CDR3 is TGTGCCAGCATCCCCGGTCCCGGGACAGAGAGACAAGAGACCCAGTACTTC.

The chain couples TRBV5-1 to TRBJ2-1; tentative D call: TRBD2 (7 bases). The germline V gene has CDR1 SGHRS and CDR2 YFSETQ. Between the trimmed V and J ends, which lost 4 bases and 7 bases, there was a span of 21 bases. The CDR3 is made up of 16 amino acids. The DNA for the CDR3 is TGCGCCAGCAGCCTGTATACGGGGGGCAGTAATAATGAGCAGTTCTTC. Translation gives CASSLYTGGSNNEQFF.

The chain has TRBV7-2 and TRBJ2-5; 11 nucleotides match TRBD2. Germline-derived CDR1 and CDR2 are SGHTA and FQGNSA. The ends lost 1 base at V and 4 bases at J; junction bases unmatched: 8. CDR3 length: 17 residues. The CDR3 sequence: CASSLGPSGGLGETQYF. The CDR3 DNA follows: TGTGCCAGCAGCTTAGGGCCTAGCGGGGGGCTTGGAGAGACCCAGTACTTC.

The CDR3 sequence is CASSLQDNTEAFF. In nucleotides, the CDR3 is TGCGCCAGCAGCTTACAGGATAACACTGAAGCTTTCTTT. The chain couples TRBV5-1 to TRBJ1-1, with TRBD1 as a possible D gene (5 bases). The germline CDR1 and CDR2 sequences are SGHRS and YFSETQ. This CDR3 is 13 amino acids long. V lost 2 bases to trimming and J lost 2 bases, with 7 bases between them.

The chain has TRBV6-5 and TRBJ2-7; no clear D. CDR3 length: 13 residues. Trimming took off 0 bases at V and 2 bases at J, with 5 bases between the two ends. Germline V gene sequence: CDR1 MNHEY, CDR2 SVGAGI. CDR3 residues: CASSYSSAYEQYF. CDR3 coding DNA: TGTGCCAGCAGTTACTCGTCTGCCTACGAGCAGTACTTC.

The V call is TRBV18, the J call TRBJ1-4, with 9 bases matching TRBD1. Germline V gene sequence: CDR1 KGHSH, CDR2 LQKENI. J lost 7 bases, V lost 8 bases, and 2 bases had no gene match. There are 12 residues in the CDR3. The CDR3, as DNA: TGTGCCAGCCGGACAGGGGTTGAAAAACTGTTTTTT. It encodes CASRTGVEKLFF.

About this clone: The sample contains more than one DNA sequence encoding this CDR3. The chain joins TRBV6-5 to TRBJ1-5; perhaps TRBD1 as D (5 bases). Trimming pared 3 bases from V and 7 bases from J, leaving 10 bases between. Looked up from germline, CDR1 is MNHEY and CDR2 is SVGAGI. The CDR3 sequence is 13 residues long. The CDR3 coding sequence is TGTGCCAGCAGTTATTTTGGGGGGCAGCCCCAGCATTTT. Its translation: CASSYFGGQPQHF.